These 14 T cell receptor beta chains originate from one sample sequenced in a study of T-cell reconstitution after alpha-beta-depleted transplantation in children. Construction of the TCRbeta library involved unique molecular identifiers. TCRdb re-called the PCR reads through MiXCR, storing one row per CDR3 protein. The table lists 490,000 or so distinct CDR3 sequences, about an eighth of them singletons. Source: PBMCs from the stem cell graft donor, taken from the stem cell graft. These TCRs come from a human donor who donated a stem cell graft to a child with combined immunodeficiency.

The rearrangement uses TRBV5-1 and TRBJ2-1, with TRBD2 identical over 15 bases. CDR3 size: 17 residues. The V gene end was trimmed by 2 bases and the J gene end by 8 bases; junction bases not matched to a gene: 8. Germline CDR1 is SGHRS and CDR2 is YFSETQ. The CDR3 loop reads CASSLNPGLAGGDEQFF. DNA of the CDR3: TGCGCCAGCAGCTTAAATCCCGGACTAGCGGGAGGGGATGAGCAGTTCTTC.

This clonotype has a count of ten or more. The rearrangement links TRBV7-2 to TRBJ2-1, with TRBD2 as a possible D gene (7 bases). Germline CDR1 and CDR2: SGHTA and FQGNSA. V lost 1 base and J 6 bases, leaving 10 bases between the germline ends. The CDR3 runs to 14 residues. The DNA of the CDR3 is TGTGCCAGCAGCTTAGTGGGAGGGGGCAATGAGCAGTTCTTC. Encoded protein: CASSLVGGGNEQFF.

This clonotype showed up just a few times. The chain has TRBV20-1 and TRBJ2-7, with 12 bases that match TRBD2. Trimming at V came to 0 bases and at J to 2 bases, leaving 5 bases not matched to a gene. The CDR3 extends over 16 amino acids. CDR1 DFQATT and CDR2 SNEGSKA come from the germline V gene (reference sequence). The DNA for the CDR3 is TGCAGTGCTAGAGAACCACTAGCGGGGGGTCCCTACGAGCAGTACTTC. This codes for CSAREPLAGGPYEQYF.

The chain joins TRBV5-1 to TRBJ2-3; 8 positions match TRBD2. Germline V gene lookup returns CDR1 SGHRS and CDR2 YFSETQ. Losses at the gene ends were 6 bases for V and 2 bases for J; bases not matched to a gene: 5. This CDR3 has 14 amino acids. The CDR3 region has the DNA TGCGCCAGCATGCTAGCGGGTAACACAGATACGCAGTATTTT. As protein: CASMLAGNTDTQYF.

The chain combines TRBV5-1 with TRBJ2-5, with 11 bases aligning to TRBD2. The germline CDR1 and CDR2 sequences are SGHRS and YFSETQ. The CDR3 is made up of 14 amino acids. V lost 6 bases, J lost 3 bases, and 4 bases stayed unmatched. This CDR3 is CASTTTSGEETQYF. CDR3 bases: TGCGCCAGCACAACGACTAGCGGGGAAGAGACCCAGTACTTC.

This clonotype was seen ten or more times. The chain joins TRBV5-1 to TRBJ2-3, with D perhaps TRBD1 (6 bases). V dropped 6 bases and J dropped 6 bases, with 11 bases sitting between them. This CDR3 has 12 residues. The germline CDR1 and CDR2 sequences are SGHRS and YFSETQ. As DNA, the CDR3 is TGCGCCAGCACAGGGGTAGACGATACGCAGTATTTT. This codes for CASTGVDDTQYF.

This sequence joins TRBV6-1 and TRBJ2-1, with D maybe TRBD2 (6 bases). CDR1 is MNHNS and CDR2 is SASEGT in the germline V gene. This CDR3 contains 16 residues. V was trimmed by 5 bases and J by 0 bases, leaving 14 bases between them. In DNA form, the CDR3 reads TGTGCCAGCAGTACCTTTAGCGGAAGCTCCTACAATGAGCAGTTCTTC. Its protein is CASSTFSGSSYNEQFF.

In its sample, this clonotype was seen a few times. V gene TRBV12-3 or TRBV12-4 combines with J gene TRBJ2-1; D unclear. Trimming cost V 10 bases and J 9 bases, with 10 bases left between them. The CDR3 consists of 10 residues. The CDR3 nucleotides are TGTGCCACCAAGCCTGTTGAGCAGTTCTTC. Translating gives CATKPVEQFF.

V usage is TRBV18 and J usage is TRBJ1-2; 8 positions match TRBD1. The germline gives CDR1 KGHSH, CDR2 LQKENI. V trimming: 2 bases; J trimming: 3 bases; junction bases outside the gene matches: 8. CDR3 size: 16 residues. CDR3 in DNA: TGTGCCAGCTCACCAATGGCGACAGGGGAATACTATGGCTACACCTTC. Encoded protein: CASSPMATGEYYGYTF.

This chain joins TRBV7-9 and TRBJ2-3; 8 bases agree with TRBD2. The ends lost 4 bases at V and 3 bases at J; junction bases unmatched: 6. CDR1 and CDR2 (germline): SEHNR, FQNEAQ (reference sequence). The CDR3 runs to 15 residues. CDR3 sequence: CASSSREGPTDTQYF. In DNA form, the CDR3 reads TGTGCCAGCAGCTCCCGGGAGGGCCCAACAGATACGCAGTATTTT.

This clonotype was seen repeatedly, ten times or more. This chain uses TRBV7-2 with TRBJ2-3; a possible D gene is TRBD2 (5 bases). CDR1 is SGHTA and CDR2 is FQGNSA in the germline V gene. V was cut by 5 bases and J by 4 bases, with 19 bases left in between. CDR3 length: 16 residues. CDR3 coding DNA: TGTGCCAGCAGCCCCCTCAGAGGGAGTGGCGCAGATACGCAGTATTTT. Encoded protein: CASSPLRGSGADTQYF.

Ten or more counts support this clonotype. The V call is TRBV12-3 or TRBV12-4, the J call TRBJ2-3, with 9 bases identical to TRBD1. V lost 7 bases and J lost 3; bases outside the gene matches: 8. The CDR3 spans 15 residues. The CDR3 protein is CASNPGTGLTDTQYF. For the CDR3, the DNA is TGTGCCAGCAACCCCGGGACAGGGTTAACAGATACGCAGTATTTT.

The V and J genes are TRBV7-2 and TRBJ2-7; 9 bases match TRBD1. This CDR3 comprises 15 residues. CDR1 is SGHTA, CDR2 FQGNSA, per germline. V was clipped by 5 bases and J by 4 bases; unmatched bases: 9. The CDR3 DNA follows: TGTGCCAGCAGCAACGCGGACAGGGGCTTTTACGAGCAGTACTTC. It specifies CASSNADRGFYEQYF.

V gene TRBV5-1 combines with J gene TRBJ2-1; 9 bases line up with TRBD2. From germline, CDR1 is SGHRS and CDR2 YFSETQ. V shed 4 bases, J shed 0 bases, and the junction held 11 bases outside the gene matches. This CDR3 region has 18 residues. CDR3 in amino acids: CASSPPRSGRSSYNEQFF. CDR3 DNA sequence: TGCGCCAGCAGCCCCCCCAGGAGCGGGAGGAGCTCCTACAATGAGCAGTTCTTC.